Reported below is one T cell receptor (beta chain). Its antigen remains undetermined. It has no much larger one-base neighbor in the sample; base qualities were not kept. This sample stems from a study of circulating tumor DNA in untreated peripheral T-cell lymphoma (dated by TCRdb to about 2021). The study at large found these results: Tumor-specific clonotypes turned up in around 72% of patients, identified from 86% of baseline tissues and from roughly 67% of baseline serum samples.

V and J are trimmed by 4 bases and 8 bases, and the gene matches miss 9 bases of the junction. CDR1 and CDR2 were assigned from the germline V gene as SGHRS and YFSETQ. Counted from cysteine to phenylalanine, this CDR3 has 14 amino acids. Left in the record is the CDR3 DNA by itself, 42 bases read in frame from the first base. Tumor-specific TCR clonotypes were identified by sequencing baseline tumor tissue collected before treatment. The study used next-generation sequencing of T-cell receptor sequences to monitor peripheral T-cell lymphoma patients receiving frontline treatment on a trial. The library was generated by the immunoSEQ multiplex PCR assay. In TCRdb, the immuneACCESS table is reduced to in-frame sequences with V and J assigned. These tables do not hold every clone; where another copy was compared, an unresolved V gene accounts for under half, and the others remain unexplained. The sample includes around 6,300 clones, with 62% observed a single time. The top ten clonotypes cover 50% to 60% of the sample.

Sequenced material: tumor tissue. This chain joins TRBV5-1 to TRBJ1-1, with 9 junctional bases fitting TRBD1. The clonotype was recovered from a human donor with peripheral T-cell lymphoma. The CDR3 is CASSNLPGTGEAFF. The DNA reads TGCGCCAGCAGCAACCTACCCGGGACAGGGGAAGCTTTCTTT. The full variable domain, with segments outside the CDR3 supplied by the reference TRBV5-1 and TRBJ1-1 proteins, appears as KAGVTQTPRYLIKTRGQQVTLSCSPISGHRSVSWYQQTPGQGLQFLFEYFSETQRNKGNFPGRFSGRQFSNSRSEMNVSTLELGDSALYLCASSNLPGTGEAFFGQGTRLTVV.